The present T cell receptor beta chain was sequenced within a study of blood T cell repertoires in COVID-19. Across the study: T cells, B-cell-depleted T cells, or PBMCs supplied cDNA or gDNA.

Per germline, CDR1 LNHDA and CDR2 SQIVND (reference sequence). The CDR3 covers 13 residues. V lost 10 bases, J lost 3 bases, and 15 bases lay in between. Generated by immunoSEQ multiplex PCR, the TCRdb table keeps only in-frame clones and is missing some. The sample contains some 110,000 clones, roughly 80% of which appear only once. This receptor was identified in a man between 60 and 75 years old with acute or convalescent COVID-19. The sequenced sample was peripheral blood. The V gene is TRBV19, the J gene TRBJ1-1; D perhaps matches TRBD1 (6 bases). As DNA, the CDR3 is TGTGCCACTAGGGGGGCGCGGGACACTGAAGCTTTCTTT. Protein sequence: CATRGARDTEAFF.